This TCR beta chain was identified during a study of cytomegalovirus exposure and HLA in healthy donors. Study observations and caveats: There was a cluster of highly shared sequence variants that was likely a sequencing artifact. In an earlier analysis, productive rearrangement rates for most beta V segments clustered near 87% or 30%. Most TCR sequences were seen very rarely across donors, but some public TCRs occurred in many.

On this clone itself: Its cognate antigen is unknown.

The PCR contained 60 Vbeta and 13 Jbeta primers. Some clones are missing from TCRdb's copy, which holds only in-frame ones; the method was immunoSEQ multiplex PCR. This table holds 110,000 to 150,000 clones, over 75% found once. Germline lookup yields CDR1 MNHNY and CDR2 SVGAGI (reference sequence). The germline V and J ends were trimmed by 10 bases and 7 bases, with 13 bases remaining between them. The CDR3 runs to 12 residues. The chain employs TRBV6-6 and TRBJ2-2; tentatively, D is TRBD1 (5 bases). Input material: PBMCs. The TCR comes from a female donor in good health and CMV-seronegative. CDR3: CATTLDNGELFF. CDR3 bases: TGTGCCACTACCTTGGACAACGGGGAGCTGTTTTTT.